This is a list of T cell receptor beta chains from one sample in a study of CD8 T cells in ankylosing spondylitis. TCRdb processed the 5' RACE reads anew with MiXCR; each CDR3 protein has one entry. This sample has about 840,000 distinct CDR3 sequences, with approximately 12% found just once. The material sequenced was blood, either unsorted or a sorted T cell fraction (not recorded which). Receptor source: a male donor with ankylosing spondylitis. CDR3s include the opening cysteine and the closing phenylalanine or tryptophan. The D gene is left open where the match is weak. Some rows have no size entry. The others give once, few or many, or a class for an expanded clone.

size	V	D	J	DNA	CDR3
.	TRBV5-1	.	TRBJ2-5	TGCGCCAGCAGCTTGGCCGTAGTGGCAGGAGGTGAGACCCAGTACTTC	CASSLAVVAGGETQYF
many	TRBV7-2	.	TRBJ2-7	TGTGCCAGCAGGGCGGTTTCCACGGGAGAGCAGTACTTC	CASRAVSTGEQYF
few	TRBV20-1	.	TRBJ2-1	TGCAGTGCTCGAAGGGGGCGGGGATTCTACAATGAGCAGTTCTTC	CSARRGRGFYNEQFF
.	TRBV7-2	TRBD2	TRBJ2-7	TGTGCCAGCAGCCGGGCGGAGCGGGGAGGAGAGCAGTACTTC	CASSRAERGGEQYF
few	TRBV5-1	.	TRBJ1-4	TGCGCCAGCAGCTTGGTGGGCTGGCGTGAAAAACTGTTTTTT	CASSLVGWREKLFF
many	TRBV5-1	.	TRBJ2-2	TGCGCCAGCAGCAAATCGACAGCGAACACCGGGGAGCTGTTTTTT	CASSKSTANTGELFF
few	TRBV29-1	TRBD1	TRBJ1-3	TGCAGCGTGTACAGCAGGGGGGGCTCTGGAAACACCATATATTTT	CSVYSRGGSGNTIYF
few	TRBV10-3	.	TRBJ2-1	TGTGCCATCAGTGAGCAACTAGCTGGTGAGCAGTTCTTC	CAISEQLAGEQFF
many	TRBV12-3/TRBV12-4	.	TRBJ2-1	TGTGCCAGCAGTTTGTGGCAGGGGTCCGGTGAGCAGTTCTTC	CASSLWQGSGEQFF
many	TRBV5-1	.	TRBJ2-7	TGCGCCAGCAGCTTGGAAGCCGAATCCTACGAGCAGTACTTC	CASSLEAESYEQYF